The text below deals with one T cell receptor beta chain. Source study methods: ImmunoSEQ sequences covered only the junction and lacked quality scores; filtering therefore differed. Assay used: immunoSEQ multiplex PCR; TCRdb lists only in-frame clones, some missing. V, J and clone size are taken as reported in that table, and D and trimming were inferred from the DNA itself. Of about 2.5 million clones in the sample, around 90% are singletons; the top ten hold 0.37%. The CDR3 has 14 amino acids. Germline trimming cut 6 bases from V and 3 bases from J; bases unmatched to any gene: 7. Per the germline V gene, CDR1 is SQVTM and CDR2 is ANQGSEA. The source of the sample is a study of shared clonotypes between healthy human individuals. Researchers partitioned CD4+ cells into CD45RA+ naive and CD45RA-negative memory subsets.

The sequenced sample consisted of naive CD4+ T cells from PBMCs. Subset indicated: CD45RA+ positively selected. The source is a man younger than 35 in good health. Some clones in this sample may be carry-over from other donors' samples. The chain combines TRBV29-1 with TRBJ2-3; 9 bases are shared with TRBD1. The CDR3 here is CSVGAGTGTDTQYF. CDR3 nucleotide sequence: TGCAGCGTGGGCGCCGGGACAGGGACAGATACGCAGTATTTT.